A selection of T cell receptor beta chains follows, all from one sample in a study of shared clonotypes between healthy human individuals. Measured with immunoSEQ multiplex PCR; TCRdb has only the in-frame clones, and not every one. The table has more than 850,000 clones, around 82% seen once. Sequenced material: memory CD4+ T cells from PBMCs. The receptors come from a man younger than 35 in good health. Some clones in this sample may be carry-over from other donors' samples. Both conserved end residues are part of each CDR3. The D gene is left open where the match is weak. Clone size is stated in some rows and not others, as once, few, many or a class when expanded.

12,TRBV28,TRBJ2-1,NA,NA,TGTGCCAGCACCCAAAGGATAGGCAAGCAGTTCTTC,CASTQRIGKQFF
13,TRBV5-1,TRBJ1-1,NA,NA,TGCGCCAGCACCAGGGGAGGGGGCACTGAAGCTTTCTTT,CASTRGGGTEAFF
13,TRBV2,TRBJ2-7,NA,NA,TGTGCCAGCAGTAAAGGGGCCAGGGTCGAGCAGTACTTC,CASSKGARVEQYF
16,TRBV7-3,TRBJ2-3,NA,NA,TGTGCCAGCAGCCCAAACGGGGTTTCTAGCACAGATACGCAGTATTTT,CASSPNGVSSTDTQYF
13,TRBV2,TRBJ1-5,NA,NA,TGTGCCAGCTGCCTGGGCCTCAATCAGCCCCAGCATTTT,CASCLGLNQPQHF
15,TRBV7-9,TRBJ1-2,NA,NA,TGTGCCAGCAGCCCGGGGGCGGGCGCTAACTATGGCTACACCTTC,CASSPGAGANYGYTF
16,TRBV7-3,TRBJ2-2,NA,NA,TGTGCCAGCAGCCTGGGACGGCCAGATGACACCGGGGAGCTGTTTTTT,CASSLGRPDDTGELFF
18,TRBV19,TRBJ2-4,NA,NA,TGTGCCAGTAGTATGGGTCGGGCAGGACTACTAGCCAAAAACATTCAGTACTTC,CASSMGRAGLLAKNIQYF
14,TRBV5-8,TRBJ2-4,many,TRBD1,TGTGCCAGCAGCTTTGACAGGGGCCTCAACATTCAGTACTTC,CASSFDRGLNIQYF
16,TRBV18,TRBJ1-1,once,TRBD1,TGTGCCAGCTCACTACAGGGGGTGAGGGTGAACACTGAAGCTTTCTTT,CASSLQGVRVNTEAFF
15,TRBV10-3,TRBJ1-1,NA,NA,TGTGCCATCAGTGAAGGGTCCCCTGGGAGCACTGAAGCTTTCTTT,CAISEGSPGSTEAFF
15,TRBV5-1,TRBJ2-7,NA,TRBD1,TGCGCCAGCAGCCGGACAGGGGTGAGGACCTACGAGCAGTACTTC,CASSRTGVRTYEQYF
17,TRBV5-6,TRBJ2-7,NA,TRBD1,TGTGCCAGCACCCACCTCTCAACCGGGACAGGGGTTTACGAGCAGTACTTC,CASTHLSTGTGVYEQYF
14,TRBV10-1,TRBJ2-7,NA,NA,TGCGCCAGCAGGCCTCTACTAGGCCCCGGTGAGCAGTACTTC,CASRPLLGPGEQYF
18,TRBV11-2,TRBJ2-7,few,TRBD2,TGTGCCAGCAGCTTAAGGGGACTAGCGGGAGAGGGTCCCAACGAGCAGTACTTC,CASSLRGLAGEGPNEQYF
14,TRBV4-3,TRBJ2-7,NA,TRBD1,TGCGCCAGCAGCCGAGACAGGGCGAACTACGAGCAGTACTTC,CASSRDRANYEQYF
17,TRBV7-3,TRBJ2-3,NA,TRBD2,TGTGCCAGCAGCTCCCAGGGACTAGCGGAAAGCACAGATACGCAGTATTTT,CASSSQGLAESTDTQYF
17,TRBV30,TRBJ2-5,NA,NA,TGTGCCTGGAGTGTACCCGAGCGGAGGCGGGTTGAAGAGACCCAGTACTTC,CAWSVPERRRVEETQYF
15,TRBV6-1,TRBJ1-4,once,NA,TGTGCCAGCAGACGGGATTTGGATACTAATGAAAAACTGTTTTTT,CASRRDLDTNEKLFF
15,TRBV10-3,TRBJ1-1,NA,NA,TGTGCCATCAGTGAGGCAGCACAGGGTTGGACTGAAGCTTTCTTT,CAISEAAQGWTEAFF
13,TRBV5-1,TRBJ1-1,once,TRBD1,TGCGCCAGCAGCCCGGACAGGCCTTTTGAAGCTTTCTTT,CASSPDRPFEAFF
20,TRBV19,TRBJ2-6,NA,NA,TGTGCCAGTAGTATAGATCATGATGGGCAGGGGCTTGGTGGGGCCAACGTCCTGACTTTC,CASSIDHDGQGLGGANVLTF